Given below is one TCR beta chain in context. Antigen unknown. This likely stems from a read error, as it lies one base from a far larger clone. With the read ending 3 residues before the CDR3 end, the germline J gene is used to fill in that end. TCRdb's copy holds only in-frame clones and misses some; the assay was immunoSEQ multiplex PCR. The profile covers 25,000 to 35,000 clones, none occurring a single time. These data belong to a study of T cell clonality in common variable immunodeficiency. The study's findings and limits: Reportedly, TCR beta sequences from common variable immunodeficiency showed fewer deletions and N-nucleotide insertions.

CDR3 length equals 14 residues. Germline values: CDR1 SEHNR, CDR2 FQNEAQ (reference sequence). Specimen: peripheral blood mononuclear cells. The gene calls are TRBV7-9 and TRBJ2-1, with D perhaps matching TRBD1 (5 bases). This TCR came from a person aged 18-69 years in good health. The CDR3 is CSSSLTQGDNEQFF. The CDR3 DNA, read in part, is TGTTCCAGCAGCTTAACGCAGGGCGACAATGAG.